This T cell receptor (beta chain) was recorded in a study of blood T cell repertoires in COVID-19. Study-wide background: Samples taken during acute and convalescent COVID-19 were collected in the United States, Italy and Spain.

Germline-derived CDR1 and CDR2 are SGHTA and FQGTGA. The V gene lost 4 bases and the J gene lost 2 bases, with 15 bases spanning the gap. The CDR3 is 16 residues long. Sequencing used immunoSEQ multiplex PCR; TCRdb keeps in-frame clones, though not all of them. Of roughly 200,000 clones listed, 90% were seen once; the top ten hold 0.62%. The sequenced sample was peripheral blood. The chain joins TRBV7-3 to TRBJ2-1; D is unclear. The clonotype was recovered from a man aged 50 to 59 with acute or convalescent COVID-19. This CDR3 is CASSSLVKQAYNEQFF. CDR3 sequence (DNA): TGTGCCAGCAGCTCACTCGTCAAGCAGGCCTACAATGAGCAGTTCTTC.